This TCR beta chain came from a study of T cell responses to AZD1222 COVID-19 vaccine. Overall study results and limits: Just a handful of AZD1222 recipients were seropositive at baseline. Reports indicate that nearly half of spike-specific TCRs are directed at unmutated variant regions.

Only in-frame clones appear in the TCRdb table, and some are missing; sequencing was by immunoSEQ multiplex PCR. Of more than 90,000 clones listed, 90% are singletons. Worth noting for this clone: Its antigen is not known.

Germline CDR1 and CDR2: SGDLS and YYNGEE. The trim removed 2 bases at V and 8 bases at J, leaving 10 bases unmatched. The CDR3 runs to 15 residues. The clonotype was recovered from an adult in good health. The sequencing here drew on peripheral blood, taken on day 0 of AZD1222 vaccination. This chain links TRBV9 with TRBJ1-2; the match to TRBD1 covers 9 bases. CDR3 residues: CASSVELTGGSGYTF. CDR3 DNA sequence: TGTGCCAGCAGCGTCGAGTTGACAGGGGGAAGCGGCTACACCTTC.